This T cell receptor (beta chain) was identified in a study of CD8 T cells in ankylosing spondylitis. TCRdb processed the 5' RACE reads anew with MiXCR; each CDR3 protein has one entry. The sample includes some 130,000 distinct CDR3 sequences, approximately 9.7% seen only once; the top ten take approximately 3.4%. The CDR3 has 16 residues. V shed 0 bases and J shed 6 bases, with 18 bases lying between them. Germline lookup yields CDR1 SGHRS and CDR2 YFSETQ. The table lists this clonotype with many counts. The chain carries TRBV5-1 and TRBJ1-2; D remains unclear. The sequencing input was blood, either unsorted or a sorted T cell fraction (not recorded which). The origin of this receptor is a male donor with ankylosing spondylitis or in good health (not recorded which). The CDR3 DNA follows: TGCGCCAGCAGCTTGGCCGCACCGAGGAAACGGGATGGCTACACCTTC. This sequence encodes CASSLAAPRKRDGYTF.